Detailed here is one T cell receptor beta chain. Clones were read by immunoSEQ multiplex PCR, and TCRdb kept only the in-frame ones, dropping some. The sample records 70,000 to 95,000 clones, 95% to 98% being singletons. This record comes from a study of technical replicates of blood from several donors. Between the trimmed V and J ends, which lost 1 base and 2 bases, there was a span of 8 bases. Germline V gene data show CDR1 as SNHLY and CDR2 as FYNNEI. CDR3 length equals 14 residues. The J gene is TRBJ1-2, the V gene TRBV2; D not resolved. Sequenced: T cells isolated from PBMCs. This TCR derives from a human donor in good health. The CDR3 region has the DNA TGTGCCAGCAGTGAAGGAGGGAGGAACTATGGCTACACCTTC. This sequence encodes CASSEGGRNYGYTF.